This T cell receptor beta chain derives from a study of human T cells and chemical hapten exposure. General observations from the study: With regard to DPC sensitization, TCRs above 1 in 1000 frequency did not change.

From whole blood left unfractionated, total RNA was extracted. Between the trimmed V and J ends, which lost 3 bases and 7 bases, there was a span of 10 bases. The CDR3 has 12 amino acids. Germline values: CDR1 ENHRY, CDR2 SYGVKD. This clonotype was detected a few times. Its specificity is unknown. Original handling: Individual samples carried between roughly 23,224 and 690,600 TCRs, with roughly 95,000 as the median. TCRdb reprocessed the 5' RACE reads with MiXCR, giving one entry per CDR3 protein. TCRdb, rather than the study authors, made the V and J calls. The table shows some 150,000 distinct CDR3 sequences, with 4.1% occurring only once.

The V call is TRBV10-3, the J call TRBJ2-7; D gene ambiguous. The clonotype was recovered from a female donor in good health. The CDR3 region is CAISDRLREQYF. The CDR3 DNA reads as TGTGCCATCAGTGACCGGTTACGGGAGCAGTACTTC.